This TCR beta chain was found in a study of blood T cell repertoires in COVID-19. Authors' methods: Amplifying reference gene primers gave estimates of nucleated cell counts. Generated by immunoSEQ multiplex PCR, the TCRdb table keeps only in-frame clones and is missing some. For V, J and clone size, that table is used; D and trimming come from the DNA. The sample contains tens of thousands of clones, 80% to 90% of which appear only once. The germline CDR1 and CDR2 sequences are MNHEY and SVGAGI. This CDR3 is 15 amino acids long. Trimming removed 8 bases at V and 4 bases at J, with 18 bases between. The chain has TRBV6-5 and TRBJ1-3; D is perhaps TRBD1 (5 bases). This TCR was sampled from a man aged 25 to 40 with acute or convalescent COVID-19. The sample consisted of peripheral blood. The CDR3 reads CASRSPQGIGNTIYF. As DNA, the CDR3 is TGTGCCAGCCGCTCACCCCAGGGTATAGGAAACACCATATATTTT.